This T cell receptor (beta chain) was profiled in a study of T cell clusters in autoimmune cytopenias. Overall study results and limits: Active autoimmune hepatitis patients had almost three-fold fewer exclusive TRB clusters than healthy donors.

The CDR3 spans 14 residues. Germline V gene lookup returns CDR1 SGHTA and CDR2 FQGNSA. One tube held mixed TRB-A and TRB-B primer pools for touch-down PCR. Each CDR3 protein gets one entry in TCRdb, which reprocessed the multiplex PCR reads and gives no DNA. The table for this sample gives 8,000 to 8,500 distinct CDR3 sequences. Measured by frequency, this clonotype is medium-sized. Its target is not known. TRB was amplified from about 270 ng of peripheral blood genomic DNA per sample. The chain employs TRBV7-2 and TRBJ1-4; TCRdb proposes TRBD1, but this gene call is untestable without DNA. This TCR was sampled from a human donor with an autoimmune cytopenia or autoimmune hepatitis (not recorded which). Sequencing was carried out using peripheral blood. CDR3 sequence: CASSARAGLEKLFF.